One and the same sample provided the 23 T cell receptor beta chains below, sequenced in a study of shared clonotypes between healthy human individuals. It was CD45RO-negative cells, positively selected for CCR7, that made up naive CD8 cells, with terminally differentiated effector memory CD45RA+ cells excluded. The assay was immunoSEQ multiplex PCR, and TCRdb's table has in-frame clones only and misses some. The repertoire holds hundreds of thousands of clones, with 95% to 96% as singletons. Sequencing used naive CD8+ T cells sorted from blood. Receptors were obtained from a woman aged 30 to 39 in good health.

The CDR3 sequence is CASSYSIRVETQYF. The CDR3 region has the DNA TGTGCCAGCAGTTACTCGATCAGGGTTGAGACCCAGTACTTC. The rearrangement links TRBV6-6 to TRBJ2-5, with a possible D match to TRBD1 (5 bases). From germline, CDR1 is MNHNY and CDR2 SVGAGI (reference sequence). The CDR3 extends over 14 amino acids. Trimming shortened V by 0 bases and J by 5 bases, and 10 bases separated the two germline ends.

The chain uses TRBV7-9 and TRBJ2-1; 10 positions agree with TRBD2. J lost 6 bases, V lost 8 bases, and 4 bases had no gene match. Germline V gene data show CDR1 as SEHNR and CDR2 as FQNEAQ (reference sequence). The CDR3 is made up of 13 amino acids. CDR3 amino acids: CASSAGGRNEQFF. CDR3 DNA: TGTGCCAGCTCAGCGGGAGGGCGCAATGAGCAGTTCTTC. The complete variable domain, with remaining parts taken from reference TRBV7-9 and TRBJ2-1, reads DTGVSQNPRHKITKRGQNVTFRCDPISEHNRLYWYRQTLGQGPEFLTYFQNEAQLEKSRLLSDRFSAERPKGSFSTLEIQRTEQGDSAMYLCASSAGGRNEQFFGPGTRLTVL.

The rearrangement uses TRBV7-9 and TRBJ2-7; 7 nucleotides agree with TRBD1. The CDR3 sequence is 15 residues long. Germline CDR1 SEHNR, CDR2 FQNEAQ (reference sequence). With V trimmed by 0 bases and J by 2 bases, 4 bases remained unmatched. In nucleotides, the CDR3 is TGTGCCAGCAGCTTAGCGGACAGGAATCCCTACGAGCAGTACTTC. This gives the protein CASSLADRNPYEQYF.

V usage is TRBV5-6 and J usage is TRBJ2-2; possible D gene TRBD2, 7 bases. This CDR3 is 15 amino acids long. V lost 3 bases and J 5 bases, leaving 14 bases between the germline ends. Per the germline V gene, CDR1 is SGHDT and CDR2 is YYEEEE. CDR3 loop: CASSSTGRGTGELFF. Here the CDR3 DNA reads TGTGCCAGCAGCTCTACAGGGAGGGGTACCGGGGAGCTGTTTTTT.

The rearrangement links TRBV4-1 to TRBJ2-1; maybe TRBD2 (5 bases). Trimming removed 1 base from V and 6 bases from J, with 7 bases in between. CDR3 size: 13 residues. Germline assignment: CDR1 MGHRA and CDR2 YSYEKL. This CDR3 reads CASSQVGLNEQFF. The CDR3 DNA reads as TGCGCCAGCAGCCAAGTTGGACTCAATGAGCAGTTCTTC.

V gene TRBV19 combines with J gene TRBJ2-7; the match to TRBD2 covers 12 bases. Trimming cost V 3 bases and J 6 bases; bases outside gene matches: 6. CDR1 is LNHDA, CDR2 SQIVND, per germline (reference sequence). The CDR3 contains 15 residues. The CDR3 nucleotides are TGTGCCAGTAGTATCCTAGCGGGAGGGCCCGGCGAGCAGTACTTC. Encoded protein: CASSILAGGPGEQYF.

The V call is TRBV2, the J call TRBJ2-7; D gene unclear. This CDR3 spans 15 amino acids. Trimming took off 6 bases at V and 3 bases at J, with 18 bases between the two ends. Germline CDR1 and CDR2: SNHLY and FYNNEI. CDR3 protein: CASRGAGRPHYEQYF. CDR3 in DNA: TGTGCCAGCAGAGGTGCCGGGCGACCTCACTACGAGCAGTACTTC.

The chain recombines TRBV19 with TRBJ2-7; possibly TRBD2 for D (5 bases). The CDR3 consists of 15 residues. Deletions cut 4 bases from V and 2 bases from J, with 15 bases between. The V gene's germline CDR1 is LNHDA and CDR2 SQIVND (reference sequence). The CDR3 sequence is CASSTRATEPYEQYF. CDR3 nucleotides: TGTGCCAGTAGTACGCGGGCGACGGAGCCCTACGAGCAGTACTTC.

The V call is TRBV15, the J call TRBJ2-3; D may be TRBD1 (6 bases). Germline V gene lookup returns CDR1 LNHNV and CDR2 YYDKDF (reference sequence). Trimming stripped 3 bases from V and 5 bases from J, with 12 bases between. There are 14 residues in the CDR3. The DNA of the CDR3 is TGTGCCACCAGCAGTGGGCAGGGGAGAGATACGCAGTATTTT. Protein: CATSSGQGRDTQYF.

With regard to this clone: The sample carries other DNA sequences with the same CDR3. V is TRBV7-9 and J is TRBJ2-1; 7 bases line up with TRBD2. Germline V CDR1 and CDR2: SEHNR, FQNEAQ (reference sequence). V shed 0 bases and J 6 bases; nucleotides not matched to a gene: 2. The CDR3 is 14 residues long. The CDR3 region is CASSLAGGLNEQFF. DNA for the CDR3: TGTGCCAGCAGCTTAGCGGGAGGGCTCAATGAGCAGTTCTTC.

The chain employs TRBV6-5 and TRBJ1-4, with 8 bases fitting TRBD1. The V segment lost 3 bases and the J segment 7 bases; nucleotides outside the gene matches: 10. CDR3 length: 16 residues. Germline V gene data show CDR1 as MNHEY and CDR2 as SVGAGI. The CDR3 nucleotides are TGTGCCAGCAGTTATTCCCAGGGGGCGCTTTTTGAAAAACTGTTTTTT. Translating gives CASSYSQGALFEKLFF.

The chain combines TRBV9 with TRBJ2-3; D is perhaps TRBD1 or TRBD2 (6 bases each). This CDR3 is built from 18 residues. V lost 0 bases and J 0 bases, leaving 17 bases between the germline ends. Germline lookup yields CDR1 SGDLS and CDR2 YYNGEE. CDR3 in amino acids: CASSVEVWGDTSTDTQYF. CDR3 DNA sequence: TGTGCCAGCAGCGTAGAAGTCTGGGGGGACACCAGCACAGATACGCAGTATTTT.

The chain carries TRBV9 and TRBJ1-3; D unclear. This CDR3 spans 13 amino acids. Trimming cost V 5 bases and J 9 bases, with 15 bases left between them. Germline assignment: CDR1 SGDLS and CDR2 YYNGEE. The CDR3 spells CASSAERLGTIYF. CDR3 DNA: TGTGCCAGCAGTGCCGAGCGCCTCGGCACCATATATTTT.

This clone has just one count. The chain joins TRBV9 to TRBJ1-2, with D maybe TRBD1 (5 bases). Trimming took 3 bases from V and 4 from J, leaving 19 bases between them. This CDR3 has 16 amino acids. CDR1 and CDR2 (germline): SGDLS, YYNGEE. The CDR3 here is CASSEGKERWGYGYTF. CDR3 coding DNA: TGTGCCAGCAGCGAGGGGAAGGAGCGCTGGGGCTATGGCTACACCTTC.

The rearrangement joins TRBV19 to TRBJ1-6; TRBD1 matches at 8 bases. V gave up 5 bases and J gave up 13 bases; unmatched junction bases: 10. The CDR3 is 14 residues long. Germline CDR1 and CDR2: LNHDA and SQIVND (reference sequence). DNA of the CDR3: TGTGCCAGTAGTCCGGGACAGGCCTACCTTCCCCTCCACTTT. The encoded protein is CASSPGQAYLPLHF.

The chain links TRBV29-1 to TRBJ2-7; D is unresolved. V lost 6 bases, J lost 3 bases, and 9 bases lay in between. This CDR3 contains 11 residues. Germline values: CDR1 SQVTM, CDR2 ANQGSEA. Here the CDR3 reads CSVLRSYEQYF. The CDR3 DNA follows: TGCAGCGTCCTTCGAAGCTACGAGCAGTACTTC.

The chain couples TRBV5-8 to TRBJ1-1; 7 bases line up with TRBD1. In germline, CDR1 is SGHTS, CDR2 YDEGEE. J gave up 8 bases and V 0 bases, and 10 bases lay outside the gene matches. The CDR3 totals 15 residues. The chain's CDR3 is CASSLGYRGPGEAFF. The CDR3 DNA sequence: TGTGCCAGCAGCTTGGGGTACAGGGGTCCGGGGGAAGCTTTCTTT.

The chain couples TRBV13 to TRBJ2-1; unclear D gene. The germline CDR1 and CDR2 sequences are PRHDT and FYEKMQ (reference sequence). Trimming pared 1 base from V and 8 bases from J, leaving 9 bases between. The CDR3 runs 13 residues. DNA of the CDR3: TGTGCCAGCAGCTTAGCCCCAGGCGATGAGCAGTTCTTC. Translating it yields CASSLAPGDEQFF.

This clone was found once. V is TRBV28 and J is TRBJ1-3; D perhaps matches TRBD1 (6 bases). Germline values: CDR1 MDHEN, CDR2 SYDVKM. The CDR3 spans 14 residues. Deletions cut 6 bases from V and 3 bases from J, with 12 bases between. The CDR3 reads CASSWQGLGNTIYF. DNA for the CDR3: TGTGCCAGCAGCTGGCAGGGGCTTGGAAACACCATATATTTT.

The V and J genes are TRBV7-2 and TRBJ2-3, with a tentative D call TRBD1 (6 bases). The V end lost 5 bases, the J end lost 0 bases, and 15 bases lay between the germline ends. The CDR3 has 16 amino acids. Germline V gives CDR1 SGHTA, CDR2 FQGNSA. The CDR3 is CASSPGTLSSTDTQYF. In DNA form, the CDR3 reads TGTGCCAGCAGCCCCGGGACACTTTCTAGCACAGATACGCAGTATTTT.

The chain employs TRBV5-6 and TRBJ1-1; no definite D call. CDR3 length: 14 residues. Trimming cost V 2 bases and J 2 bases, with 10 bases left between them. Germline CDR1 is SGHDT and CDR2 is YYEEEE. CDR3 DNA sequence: TGTGCCAGCAGCTTCGTGGGATCTAACACTGAAGCTTTCTTT. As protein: CASSFVGSNTEAFF.

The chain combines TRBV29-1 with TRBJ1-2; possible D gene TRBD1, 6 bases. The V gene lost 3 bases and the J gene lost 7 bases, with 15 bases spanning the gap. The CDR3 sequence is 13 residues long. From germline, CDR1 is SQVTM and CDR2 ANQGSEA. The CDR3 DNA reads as TGCAGCGTTGATTCGGGTCTGACAGGTGGCTACACCTTC. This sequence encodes CSVDSGLTGGYTF.

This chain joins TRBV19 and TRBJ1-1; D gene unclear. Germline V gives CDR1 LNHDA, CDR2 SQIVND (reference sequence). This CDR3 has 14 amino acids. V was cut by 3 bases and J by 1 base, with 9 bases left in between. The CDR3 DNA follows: TGTGCCAGTAGTATCCTCCTCCAGAACACTGAAGCTTTCTTT. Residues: CASSILLQNTEAFF.